These 13 T cell receptor beta chains share one sample of origin, sequenced in a study of blood T cell repertoires in COVID-19. Measured with immunoSEQ multiplex PCR; TCRdb has only the in-frame clones, and not every one. The sample shows 250,000 or so clones, over 70% of them seen only once. The source material was peripheral blood. The receptors shown here come from a woman at least 80 years old with acute or convalescent COVID-19.

The CDR3 reads CASRLGQGENEQFF. DNA for the CDR3: TGTGCCAGTAGGTTAGGACAGGGGGAAAATGAGCAGTTCTTC. V and J are TRBV19 and TRBJ2-1; 10 bases match TRBD1. Germline CDR1 and CDR2: LNHDA and SQIVND (reference sequence). V lost 6 bases to trimming and J lost 7 bases; unmatched junction nucleotides: 6. The CDR3 has 14 amino acids.

The chain recombines TRBV5-1 with TRBJ2-7, with no clear D. Per the germline V gene, CDR1 is SGHRS and CDR2 is YFSETQ. The ends were cut back, 0 bases at V and 9 bases at J, with 13 bases in the middle. The CDR3 extends over 13 amino acids. CDR3 region: CASSLAARSPQYF. The CDR3 DNA is TGCGCCAGCAGCTTGGCCGCCCGGTCGCCGCAGTACTTC. The whole variable domain, filled in from reference TRBV5-1 and TRBJ2-7, reads KAGVTQTPRYLIKTRGQQVTLSCSPISGHRSVSWYQQTPGQGLQFLFEYFSETQRNKGNFPGRFSGRQFSNSRSEMNVSTLELGDSALYLCASSLAARSPQYFGPGTRLTVT.

The genes are TRBV14 and TRBJ2-7; D unclear. V was shortened by 1 base and J by 4 bases, with 5 bases between the two germline ends. The CDR3 runs 12 residues. Germline V gene data show CDR1 as SGHDN and CDR2 as FVKESK. The CDR3, as DNA: TGTGCCAGCAGCCAAGGAGAATACGAGCAGTACTTC. It codes for CASSQGEYEQYF.

V and J are TRBV19 and TRBJ1-4, with a weak D call TRBD1 (6 bases). The CDR3 is 14 amino acids. Trimming took off 5 bases at V and 7 bases at J, with 14 bases between the two ends. Germline V gives CDR1 LNHDA, CDR2 SQIVND (reference sequence). The DNA of the CDR3 is TGTGCCAGTAGTTCAGACAGGAGCGTTGAAAAACTGTTTTTT. Protein: CASSSDRSVEKLFF.

The rearrangement joins TRBV11-1 to TRBJ2-7; D ambiguous. Trimming removed 4 bases at V and 7 bases at J, with 11 bases between. This CDR3 region has 12 residues. Germline-derived CDR1 and CDR2 are SGHAT and FQDESV (reference sequence). DNA for the CDR3: TGTGCCAGCAGCTACGGCCCAGGAGAGCAGTACTTC. Its protein is CASSYGPGEQYF.

V is TRBV15 and J is TRBJ1-2, with D perhaps matching TRBD1 (5 bases). The CDR3 contains 16 residues. Trimming pared 4 bases from V and 2 bases from J, leaving 17 bases between. Germline CDR1 reads LNHNV; CDR2 reads YYDKDF (reference sequence). The CDR3 region is CATSTDLGHSNYGYTF. CDR3 coding DNA: TGTGCCACCAGCACAGATCTTGGACACTCAAACTATGGCTACACCTTC.

In this sample, this clone turned up a few times. Distinct nucleotide sequences in the sample also encode this CDR3. The rearrangement joins TRBV18 to TRBJ1-1; TRBD1 agrees at 7 bases. The CDR3 loop spans 14 amino acids. Germline CDR1 and CDR2: KGHSH and LQKENI. V was pared by 3 bases and J by 2 bases, with 3 bases of the junction left unmatched. CDR3 in DNA: TGTGCCAGCTCACCGGGACAGTCAAACACTGAAGCTTTCTTT. This codes for CASSPGQSNTEAFF. Looking up the rest from reference TRBV18 and TRBJ1-1 gives the full variable domain: NAGVMQNPRHLVRRRGQEARLRCSPMKGHSHVYWYRQLPEEGLKFMVYLQKENIIDESGMPKERFSAEFPKEGPSILRIQQVVRGDSAAYFCASSPGQSNTEAFFGQGTRLTVV.

The chain combines TRBV18 with TRBJ1-2; weak D call: TRBD1 (5 bases). Deletions cut 0 bases from V and 0 bases from J, with 8 bases between. The CDR3 is 15 residues long. Germline CDR1 and CDR2: KGHSH and LQKENI. The CDR3 reads CASSPPRGPNYGYTF. The CDR3, as DNA: TGTGCCAGCTCACCACCTAGGGGCCCTAACTATGGCTACACCTTC.

This chain links TRBV3-1 (or the pseudogene TRBV3-2) with TRBJ2-1; 9 nucleotides align to TRBD1. CDR1 is LGHDT and CDR2 is YNNKEL in the germline V gene (reference sequence). Trimming removed 7 bases from V and 4 bases from J; junction bases left unmatched: 11. CDR3 size: 16 residues. CDR3 loop: CASTPGGTGTYNEQFF. The DNA of the CDR3 is TGTGCCAGCACCCCTGGAGGGACAGGGACATACAATGAGCAGTTCTTC.

The genes are TRBV19 and TRBJ1-1, with D unresolved. The CDR3 runs to 13 residues. V lost 7 bases and J 1 base, leaving 10 bases between the germline ends. The germline CDR1 and CDR2 sequences are LNHDA and SQIVND (reference sequence). CDR3 region: CASKTSGNTEAFF. CDR3 nucleotide sequence: TGTGCCAGTAAAACCTCAGGGAACACTGAAGCTTTCTTT.

There are a few counts of this clone. The chain combines TRBV2 with TRBJ1-5; D is undetermined. The V and J ends lost 6 bases and 4 bases respectively, with 19 bases between them. Germline V gives CDR1 SNHLY, CDR2 FYNNEI. This CDR3 is built from 16 residues. CDR3 region: CASRREGPVKNQPQHF. CDR3 in DNA: TGTGCCAGCAGGCGGGAAGGGCCGGTGAAAAATCAGCCCCAGCATTTT.

J is TRBJ1-5 and V is TRBV27; D is perhaps TRBD1 (5 bases). The length of the CDR3 is 15 residues. Trimming cost V 6 bases and J 1 base, with 13 bases left between them. CDR1 and CDR2 (germline): MNHEY, SMNVEV (reference sequence). CDR3: CASRQRGGSNQPQHF. The DNA for the CDR3 is TGTGCCAGCAGACAACGTGGGGGGAGCAATCAGCCCCAGCATTTT.

A few counts support this clone. The gene calls are TRBV3-1 (or the pseudogene TRBV3-2) and TRBJ2-3; tentative D call: TRBD1 (5 bases). The CDR3 loop spans 16 amino acids. Germline lookup yields CDR1 LGHDT and CDR2 YNNKEL (reference sequence). V lost 4 bases and J 5 bases, leaving 19 bases between the germline ends. CDR3 loop: CASSPSSGARRDTQYF. DNA of the CDR3: TGTGCCAGCAGCCCCTCAAGTGGGGCAAGGAGAGATACGCAGTATTTT.